The present T cell receptor beta chain was sequenced within a study of STAT5B mutations in CD4+ large granular lymphocyte leukemia. Measured with immunoSEQ multiplex PCR; TCRdb has only the in-frame clones, and not every one. The data contain about 20,000 clones, around 80% of them singletons. V lost 4 bases to trimming and J lost 6 bases; unmatched junction nucleotides: 9. This CDR3 has 16 residues. Germline values: CDR1 SGHAT, CDR2 FQNNGV. Healthy controls were blood donor buffy coats. Findings of the study overall: About 26% of private leukemic clonotypes occurred rarely in other patients' non-leukemic repertoires.

Remarks on this clone: Its antigen remains unknown.

The chain links TRBV11-2 to TRBJ2-7; 13 bases agree with TRBD2. The source of this sequence is a human donor in good health. The source material was CD4+ T cells from blood buffy coats. The CDR3 sequence is CASSSQPGLAGREQYF. The CDR3 DNA is TGTGCCAGCAGCTCGCAACCGGGACTAGCGGGGCGCGAGCAGTACTTC.